These 15 T cell receptor beta chains were all obtained from the same sample, sequenced in a study of T-cell memory formation after mild COVID-19. A single record per CDR3 protein comes from TCRdb applying MiXCR to the 5' RACE reads. The repertoire holds roughly 110,000 distinct CDR3 sequences, with about 18% as singletons. The sample consisted of PBMCs or a T cell subset sorted from them (not recorded which). Every receptor here comes from an adult woman who had mild COVID-19 (a few samples of this study predate the infection). Cell type and time point are not known.

This clonotype was detected a few times. The chain recombines TRBV23-1 with TRBJ2-1; D could derive from TRBD1 or TRBD2 (6 bases each). TRBV23-1 is an ORF; its function is uncertain. The CDR3 covers 14 residues. V lost 8 bases to trimming and J lost 8 bases, with 19 bases between them. CDR3 sequence reads: CASCIRGHGYEQFF. Here the CDR3 DNA reads TGCGCCAGCTGTATCCGGGGGCATGGCTATGAGCAGTTCTTC.

This clonotype has only a few counts. This rearrangement joins TRBV7-8 to TRBJ2-5; D call uncertain. V lost 5 bases to trimming and J lost 5 bases, with 6 bases between them. CDR3 length equals 11 residues. Germline CDR1 and CDR2: SGHVS and FQNEAQ. The CDR3 DNA follows: TGTGCCAGCAGCCCCCAGGAGACCCAGTACTTC. This translates into CASSPQETQYF. The full variable domain, completed using reference TRBV7-8 and TRBJ2-5, is GAGVSQSPRYKVAKRGQDVALRCDPISGHVSLFWYQQALGQGPEFLTYFQNEAQLDKSGLPSDRFFAERPEGSVSTLKIQRTQQEDSAVYLCASSPQETQYFGPGTRLLVL.

This sequence joins TRBV29-1 and TRBJ1-1, with TRBD1 as a possible D gene (5 bases). V gave up 4 bases and J gave up 2 bases, with 14 bases separating them. Germline V CDR1 and CDR2: SQVTM, ANQGSEA. This CDR3 spans 14 amino acids. In nucleotides, the CDR3 is TGCAGCGTTGCTATCGGGGGGAGAAACACTGAAGCTTTCTTT. As protein: CSVAIGGRNTEAFF.

There are a few counts of this clonotype. V is TRBV2 and J is TRBJ1-5; D perhaps matches TRBD1 (5 bases). From germline, CDR1 is SNHLY and CDR2 FYNNEI. The CDR3 contains 15 residues. V lost 4 bases and J 8 bases, leaving 18 bases between the germline ends. CDR3 nucleotides: TGTGCCAGCAGTGGCGGGGGTGTGGGCATTGAGCCCCAGCATTTT. Translating it yields CASSGGGVGIEPQHF.

This chain joins TRBV29-1 and TRBJ2-5; 7 bases align to TRBD1. Per germline, CDR1 SQVTM and CDR2 ANQGSEA. The CDR3 runs to 12 residues. The junction had 4 bases not matched to a gene; V was cut back by 7 bases and J by 2 bases. CDR3 loop: CSAGTEQETQYF. The CDR3 DNA reads TGCAGCGCCGGGACAGAACAAGAGACCCAGTACTTC.

The chain employs TRBV5-4 and TRBJ2-5; D is possibly TRBD1 (5 bases). Germline loops: CDR1 SGHNT, CDR2 YYREEE (reference sequence). This CDR3 has 14 amino acids. The V gene lost 2 bases and the J gene lost 4 bases, with 12 bases spanning the gap. Here the CDR3 DNA reads TGTGCCAGCAGCTTCGACAGCACCACAGAGACCCAGTACTTC. Translation gives CASSFDSTTETQYF.

Only a few counts were recorded for this clonotype. This chain links TRBV14 with TRBJ2-5; TRBD2 matches 11 bases. Looked up from germline, CDR1 is SGHDN and CDR2 is FVKESK. V lost 0 bases to trimming and J lost 4 bases; unmatched junction nucleotides: 4. The CDR3 extends over 16 amino acids. CDR3 region: CASSQDLAGGRETQYF. In DNA form, the CDR3 reads TGTGCCAGCAGCCAAGACCTAGCGGGAGGACGAGAGACCCAGTACTTC.

This clonotype was counted a few times. The chain combines TRBV7-9 with TRBJ2-7, with 7 bases lining up with TRBD2. The CDR3 is made up of 13 amino acids. Germline V CDR1 and CDR2: SEHNR, FQNEAQ (reference sequence). J was trimmed by 7 bases and V by 5 bases; bases with no gene match: 8. The CDR3 region has the DNA TGTGCCAGCAGCAGCGGGGAGATGAGGGAGCAGTACTTC. Translating gives CASSSGEMREQYF.

This clonotype was counted a few times. The genes are TRBV5-6 and TRBJ2-1; 11 positions match TRBD2. Germline-derived CDR1 and CDR2 are SGHDT and YYEEEE. This CDR3 is built from 16 residues. V lost 4 bases, J lost 4 bases, and 7 bases stayed unmatched. The CDR3 region has the DNA TGTGCCAGCAGCAAATTAGCGGGGGGGCCTTACAATGAGCAGTTCTTC. Encoded protein: CASSKLAGGPYNEQFF.

This clonotype has just a few counts. The J gene is TRBJ2-7, the V gene TRBV10-3, with D tentatively TRBD2 (6 bases). Germline V gene sequence: CDR1 ENHRY, CDR2 SYGVKD. V was shortened by 10 bases and J by 2 bases, with 15 bases between the two germline ends. This CDR3 is built from 13 residues. The CDR3 reads CATHGDSAYEQYF. The CDR3 DNA sequence: TGTGCCACCCATGGGGACTCGGCCTACGAGCAGTACTTC.

Only a few counts were recorded for this clonotype. This chain links TRBV7-9 with TRBJ1-1; D unresolved. The CDR3 spans 14 residues. In germline, CDR1 is SEHNR, CDR2 FQNEAQ (reference sequence). The germline V and J ends were trimmed by 3 bases and 6 bases, with 14 bases remaining between them. CDR3 in DNA: TGTGCCAGCAGCTTGCTGCAAGCGGGTGCTGAAGCTTTCTTT. This codes for CASSLLQAGAEAFF. Drawing the rest from reference TRBV7-9 and TRBJ1-1, the complete variable domain is DTGVSQNPRHKITKRGQNVTFRCDPISEHNRLYWYRQTLGQGPEFLTYFQNEAQLEKSRLLSDRFSAERPKGSFSTLEIQRTEQGDSAMYLCASSLLQAGAEAFFGQGTRLTVV.

J is TRBJ1-5 and V is TRBV5-1; no clear D gene. Germline CDR1 and CDR2: SGHRS and YFSETQ. The CDR3 covers 13 residues. V lost 2 bases to trimming and J lost 7 bases, with 10 bases between them. The CDR3, as DNA: TGCGCCAGCAGCTTAGAGGGAGGCCAGCCCCAGCATTTT. It is translated as CASSLEGGQPQHF.

Only a few counts were recorded for this clonotype. The rearrangement joins TRBV27 to TRBJ1-1, with D unclear. CDR1 MNHEY and CDR2 SMNVEV come from the germline V gene (reference sequence). V was trimmed by 0 bases and J by 4 bases, leaving 12 bases between them. CDR3 length equals 15 residues. CDR3 sequence reads: CASSLSAGLTTEAFF. The CDR3 DNA is TGTGCCAGCAGTTTATCGGCAGGTTTGACCACTGAAGCTTTCTTT.

This clonotype has only a few counts. This chain uses TRBV5-1 with TRBJ1-5; no definite D call. V lost 0 bases and J 0 bases, leaving 10 bases between the germline ends. From germline, CDR1 is SGHRS and CDR2 YFSETQ. CDR3 length: 16 residues. CDR3 DNA: TGCGCCAGCAGCTTGGGTCCAGCCGATAGCAATCAGCCCCAGCATTTT. Its protein product is CASSLGPADSNQPQHF.

The V and J genes are TRBV7-9 and TRBJ1-1; 7 nucleotides align to TRBD1. Germline-derived CDR1 and CDR2 are SEHNR and FQNEAQ (reference sequence). CDR3 length: 15 residues. Germline trimming cut 5 bases from V and 3 bases from J; bases unmatched to any gene: 9. The CDR3: CASSHFDRADTEAFF. The DNA for the CDR3 is TGTGCCAGCAGCCATTTCGACAGGGCGGACACTGAAGCTTTCTTT.